This T cell receptor beta chain derives from a study of OX40 agonist ivuxolimab in advanced cancers. Germline-derived CDR1 and CDR2 are SGHAT and FQNNGV. The CDR3 extends over 13 amino acids. V gave up 1 base and J gave up 7 bases, with 11 bases separating them. Sequencing was performed with immunoSEQ multiplex PCR; in TCRdb, only in-frame clones are kept and a portion is missing. The sample consists of some 14,000 clones, around 62% of them appearing once. The specimen was CD4+ or CD8+ T cells sorted from blood, collected in a trial of the OX40 agonist ivuxolimab. This receptor was identified in an adult with an advanced solid tumor such as melanoma, head and neck, liver or kidney cancer. This chain links TRBV11-2 with TRBJ2-7; the D gene is possibly TRBD2 (6 bases). The CDR3 spells CASSLVEGLEQYF. The CDR3 DNA is TGTGCCAGCAGCTTAGTGGAGGGGCTGGAGCAGTACTTC.